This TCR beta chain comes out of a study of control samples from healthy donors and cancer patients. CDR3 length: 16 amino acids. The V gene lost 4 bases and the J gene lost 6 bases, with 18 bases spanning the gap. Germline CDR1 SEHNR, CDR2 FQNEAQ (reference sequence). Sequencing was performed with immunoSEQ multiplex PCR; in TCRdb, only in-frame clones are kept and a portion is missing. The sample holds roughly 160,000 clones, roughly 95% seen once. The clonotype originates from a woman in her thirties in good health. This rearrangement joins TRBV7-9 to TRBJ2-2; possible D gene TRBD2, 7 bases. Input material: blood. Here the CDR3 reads CASSSRGGGEAGELFF. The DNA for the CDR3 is TGTGCCAGCAGCTCGAGGGGGGGCGGCGAGGCCGGGGAGCTGTTTTTT.